Shown below are 29 T cell receptor beta chains from a single sample sequenced in a study of T cells in Graves' hyperthyroidism and ophthalmopathy. TCR beta CDR3 region amplification was performed from RNA transcripts. RT-PCR in the first round (using the HTBI primer set) targeted the TCR CDR3. In TCRdb, the multiplex PCR reads were re-called with MiXCR into one record per CDR3 protein. The table lists about 560,000 distinct CDR3 sequences, approximately 14% of them singletons. Source material: blood. The receptors shown here come from a woman in her twenties or thirties with Graves' hyperthyroidism.

This clonotype has ten or more counts. V and J are TRBV29-1 and TRBJ2-3, with D perhaps given as TRBD1 or TRBD2 (5 bases each). Germline V gene sequence: CDR1 SQVTM, CDR2 ANQGSEA. The V end was cut by 6 bases, the J end by 3 bases, with 16 bases between. The CDR3 totals 14 residues. The CDR3 sequence is CSVELGEGTDTQYF. In DNA, the CDR3 is TGCAGCGTGGAGTTGGGAGAGGGGACAGATACGCAGTATTTT.

This clonotype was counted a few times. The chain is built from TRBV9 and TRBJ2-7, with D tentatively TRBD1 (6 bases). Germline values: CDR1 SGDLS, CDR2 YYNGEE. Trimming took off 2 bases at V and 6 bases at J, with 12 bases between the two ends. This CDR3 comprises 13 residues. The CDR3 reads CASSVSGVGEQYF. The CDR3 DNA reads TGTGCCAGCAGCGTTTCAGGGGTAGGCGAGCAGTACTTC.

This clonotype was observed at least ten times. CDR3 DNA sequence: TGTGCCAGCAGCTCGACAGGGGGCGCAGATACGCAGTATTTT. It encodes CASSSTGGADTQYF. This chain connects TRBV7-2 to TRBJ2-3, with 10 bases fitting TRBD1. V dropped 4 bases and J dropped 4; count of bases not matched to a gene: 2. The length of the CDR3 is 14 residues. Germline CDR1 SGHTA, CDR2 FQGNSA.

This clonotype was counted ten times or more. This rearrangement joins TRBV30 to TRBJ2-7, with 7 bases identical to TRBD2. V shed 6 bases, J shed 0 bases, and the junction held 8 bases outside the gene matches. Germline V gene lookup returns CDR1 GTSNPN and CDR2 SVGIG (reference sequence). The length of the CDR3 is 14 residues. The CDR3 spells CACAAGSFSYEQYF. CDR3 coding DNA: TGTGCCTGTGCAGCGGGAAGTTTCTCCTACGAGCAGTACTTC.

This clonotype has a count of ten or more. The chain couples TRBV12-5 to TRBJ2-7; 10 bases map to TRBD2. With V trimmed by 0 bases and J by 2 bases, 1 base remained unmatched. This CDR3 contains 15 residues. Per germline, CDR1 LGHNT and CDR2 FRNRAP. The CDR3 nucleotides read TGTGCTAGTGGTTTGGTCCTAGCGGGGGCCTACGAGCAGTACTTC. This translates into CASGLVLAGAYEQYF. Based on the CDR3 plus reference TRBV12-5 and TRBJ2-7, the full variable domain is DARVTQTPRHKVTEMGQEVTMRCQPILGHNTVFWYRQTMMQGLELLAYFRNRAPLDDSGMPKDRFSAEMPDATLATLKIQPSEPRDSAVYFCASGLVLAGAYEQYFGPGTRLTVT.

There are a few counts of this clonotype. The chain uses TRBV30 and TRBJ2-1; D perhaps matches TRBD2 (5 bases). Trimming pared 4 bases from V and 3 bases from J, leaving 25 bases between. The germline gives CDR1 GTSNPN, CDR2 SVGIG (reference sequence). The CDR3 totals 18 residues. The CDR3 region has the DNA TGTGCCTGGAAAAGTAAGAACCCCACTAGTGTCCTCTACAATGAGCAGTTCTTC. Protein product: CAWKSKNPTSVLYNEQFF. Variable domain in full (rest from reference TRBV30 and TRBJ2-1): SQTIHQWPATLVQPVGSPLSLECTVEGTSNPNLYWYRQAAGRGLQLLFYSVGIGQISSEVPQNLSASRPQDRQFILSSKKLLLSDSGFYLCAWKSKNPTSVLYNEQFFGPGTRLTVL.

This clonotype was seen many times. The chain couples TRBV5-6 to TRBJ1-5; D perhaps matches TRBD1 (6 bases). This CDR3 contains 15 residues. Germline V CDR1 and CDR2: SGHDT, YYEEEE. Trimming left V 0 bases short and J 3 bases short, with 10 bases between. The CDR3 DNA sequence: TGTGCCAGCAGCTTGGCGGCAGGGGTCAATCAGCCCCAGCATTTT. Translation: CASSLAAGVNQPQHF.

This clonotype was picked up one time. The rearrangement joins TRBV20-1 to TRBJ2-1, with 11 bases that match TRBD2. The germline V gene encodes CDR1 DFQATT and CDR2 SNEGSKA (reference sequence). Trimming took 4 bases from V and 7 from J; bases not matched to a gene: 18. This CDR3 has 18 amino acids. The CDR3 region has the DNA TGCAGTGCTACCTTTTCTTTAGCGGGAGGGAAGGTTGTAAATGAGCAGTTCTTC. Translation gives CSATFSLAGGKVVNEQFF.

Only a few counts were recorded for this clonotype. V and J are TRBV4-1 and TRBJ2-7, with TRBD1 identical over 9 bases. The CDR3 loop spans 16 amino acids. Germline CDR1 and CDR2: MGHRA and YSYEKL. Unmatched junction bases numbered 8, after V lost 1 base and J lost 4 bases. The chain's CDR3 is CASSQGLDRGAYEQYF. The CDR3 nucleotides read TGCGCCAGCAGCCAAGGTTTAGACAGGGGGGCATACGAGCAGTACTTC.

Concerning this clonotype itself: This may be a read error, as it is one base from a much larger clone. The rearrangement joins TRBV10-3 to TRBJ1-2, with a possible D match to TRBD1 (5 bases). Germline V gives CDR1 ENHRY, CDR2 SYGVKD. V was pared by 10 bases and J by 6 bases, with 18 bases between. This CDR3 comprises 13 residues. The CDR3 DNA reads as TGTGCCACCTCAGGGAGGGGATACCATGGCTACACCTTC. Its translation: CATSGRGYHGYTF.

This clonotype was recorded at least ten times. The chain employs TRBV30 and TRBJ1-6; D gene unclear. CDR3 length: 14 amino acids. The ends were cut back, 6 bases at V and 3 bases at J, with 12 bases in the middle. CDR1 and CDR2 (germline): GTSNPN, SVGIG (reference sequence). The CDR3: CACSQTDYNSPLHF. CDR3 DNA sequence: TGTGCCTGTTCACAGACGGACTATAATTCACCCCTCCACTTT. Using reference TRBV30 and TRBJ1-6 for the parts outside the CDR3, the full variable domain is SQTIHQWPATLVQPVGSPLSLECTVEGTSNPNLYWYRQAAGRGLQLLFYSVGIGQISSEVPQNLSASRPQDRQFILSSKKLLLSDSGFYLCACSQTDYNSPLHFGNGTRLTVT.

There are many counts of this clonotype. V usage is TRBV11-2 and J usage is TRBJ1-5; weak D call: TRBD1 (6 bases). Germline lookup yields CDR1 SGHAT and CDR2 FQNNGV. V lost 4 bases and J lost 5, with 9 bases in between. CDR3 size: 13 residues. The CDR3 sequence is CASSWGADQPQHF. The CDR3 coding sequence is TGTGCCAGCAGCTGGGGGGCTGATCAGCCCCAGCATTTT.

This clonotype was observed many times. The chain has TRBV20-1 and TRBJ2-1; 7 bases fit TRBD2. This CDR3 is 15 amino acids long. The ends lost 1 base at V and 6 bases at J; junction bases unmatched: 9. In germline, CDR1 is DFQATT, CDR2 SNEGSKA (reference sequence). The CDR3 DNA reads TGCAGTGCTAGAGGAGCGGGAAGAGGTTTCAATGAGCAGTTCTTC. Translating it yields CSARGAGRGFNEQFF.

At least ten counts were recorded for this clonotype. This chain joins TRBV4-2 and TRBJ2-5; TRBD2 aligns across 10 bases. Per germline, CDR1 LGHNA and CDR2 YNFKEQ. This CDR3 spans 17 amino acids. With 0 bases clipped from V and 4 bases from J, the junction kept 8 bases outside the gene matches. CDR3 in DNA: TGTGCCAGCAGCCAAGATACCCTAGCGGGAGACGGAGAGACCCAGTACTTC. The encoded protein is CASSQDTLAGDGETQYF.

This clonotype came up a few times. Sequence at one end of the junction differs from germline and may be a read error. The gene calls are TRBV25-1 and TRBJ2-7; D is unclear. Germline CDR1 and CDR2: MGHDK and SYGVNS. The CDR3 length is 12 residues. The DNA of the CDR3 is TGTGCCAGCAGTCCGGGTTTATACGGGCAGTACTTC. This gives the protein CASSPGLYGQYF.

This chain connects TRBV3-1 to TRBJ2-7, with a weak D call TRBD1 (6 bases). This CDR3 contains 15 residues. Germline values: CDR1 LGHDT, CDR2 YNNKEL (reference sequence). V was cut by 6 bases and J by 3 bases, with 18 bases left in between. CDR3 coding DNA: TGTGCCAGCAGTCGAACGGACAGTACCCTCTACGAGCAGTACTTC. Translation: CASSRTDSTLYEQYF.

This clonotype was picked up many times. V is TRBV12-5 and J is TRBJ2-1, with TRBD1 matching over 7 bases. V lost 1 base and J lost 8; bases outside the gene matches: 8. Germline V CDR1 and CDR2: LGHNT, FRNRAP. This CDR3 contains 15 residues. CDR3 amino acids: CASGLGLQGNHEQFF. In DNA, the CDR3 is TGTGCTAGTGGTTTGGGCCTACAGGGGAATCATGAGCAGTTCTTC.

V and J are TRBV28 and TRBJ1-1, with unresolved D. Per germline, CDR1 MDHEN and CDR2 SYDVKM. This CDR3 comprises 13 residues. The V and J ends lost 6 bases and 1 base respectively, with 9 bases between them. Here the CDR3 reads CASRLIQNTEAFF. CDR3 nucleotides: TGTGCCAGCAGGTTAATACAGAACACTGAAGCTTTCTTT.

This clonotype has a count of ten or more. This sequence joins TRBV27 and TRBJ1-2, with D tentatively TRBD1 (5 bases). Trimming removed 3 bases at V and 2 bases at J, with 13 bases between. The CDR3 spans 15 residues. Germline loops: CDR1 MNHEY, CDR2 SMNVEV (reference sequence). CDR3 amino acids: CASSFLGGRNYGYTF. CDR3 coding DNA: TGTGCCAGCAGTTTTTTGGGGGGACGGAACTATGGCTACACCTTC.

The table lists this clonotype with many counts. This chain links TRBV7-8 with TRBJ1-4, with a weak D call TRBD1 (5 bases). CDR3 size: 15 residues. V was shortened by 0 bases and J by 7 bases, with 12 bases between the two germline ends. CDR1 is SGHVS and CDR2 is FQNEAQ in the germline V gene. CDR3 in DNA: TGTGCCAGCAGCTTAGCCCCCCCGGGGGGTGAAAAACTGTTTTTT. Encoded protein: CASSLAPPGGEKLFF. Looking up the rest from reference TRBV7-8 and TRBJ1-4 gives the full variable domain: GAGVSQSPRYKVAKRGQDVALRCDPISGHVSLFWYQQALGQGPEFLTYFQNEAQLDKSGLPSDRFFAERPEGSVSTLKIQRTQQEDSAVYLCASSLAPPGGEKLFFGSGTQLSVL.

This clonotype has at least ten counts. The V gene is TRBV10-3, the J gene TRBJ2-1, with 8 nucleotides matching TRBD2. The germline V gene has CDR1 ENHRY and CDR2 SYGVKD. Unmatched junction bases numbered 10, after V lost 6 bases and J lost 6 bases. The CDR3 loop spans 15 amino acids. The CDR3 is CAIRAKRELSNEQFF. For the CDR3, the DNA is TGTGCCATCAGGGCAAAGCGGGAGTTGTCCAATGAGCAGTTCTTC.

This clonotype was found many times. V and J are TRBV5-1 and TRBJ2-7; tentatively, D is TRBD1 (5 bases). This CDR3 has 15 residues. V gave up 0 bases and J gave up 1 base, with 11 bases separating them. Germline CDR1 reads SGHRS; CDR2 reads YFSETQ. The CDR3 nucleotides are TGCGCCAGCAGCTTGGCCCAGGGAATATCCTACGAGCAGTACTTC. It specifies CASSLAQGISYEQYF. The full variable domain, rest sourced from reference TRBV5-1 and TRBJ2-7, is KAGVTQTPRYLIKTRGQQVTLSCSPISGHRSVSWYQQTPGQGLQFLFEYFSETQRNKGNFPGRFSGRQFSNSRSEMNVSTLELGDSALYLCASSLAQGISYEQYFGPGTRLTVT.

This clonotype showed up just a few times. The J gene is TRBJ2-7, the V gene TRBV9; 9 bases fit TRBD2. Trimming took 0 bases from V and 5 from J; bases not matched to a gene: 12. From germline, CDR1 is SGDLS and CDR2 YYNGEE. This CDR3 comprises 17 residues. The CDR3 loop is CASSVAPSGLAGHEQYF. The CDR3 DNA is TGTGCCAGCAGCGTAGCTCCATCGGGACTAGCAGGACACGAGCAGTACTTC.

This clonotype appeared many times. This chain links TRBV5-6 with TRBJ2-7, with D uncertain. Germline CDR1 reads SGHDT; CDR2 reads YYEEEE. This CDR3 is 16 amino acids long. Between the trimmed V and J ends, which lost 0 bases and 2 bases, there was a span of 15 bases. CDR3 amino acids: CASSLVGNTVTYEQYF. The CDR3 DNA follows: TGTGCCAGCAGCTTGGTGGGCAATACAGTTACCTACGAGCAGTACTTC.

This clonotype was seen a handful of times. The V call is TRBV6-5, the J call TRBJ2-2, with 12 nucleotides matching TRBD2. This CDR3 region has 20 residues. J lost 6 bases, V lost 0 bases, and 14 bases had no gene match. In germline, CDR1 is MNHEY, CDR2 SVGAGI. As DNA, the CDR3 is TGTGCCAGCAGTTACTCGAGATCACTAGCGGGGGGAAAGAGGGCCGGGGAGCTGTTTTTT. Residues: CASSYSRSLAGGKRAGELFF.

This clonotype was seen at least ten times. The CDR3 sequence is CASSQGDSPQPQHF. In DNA, the CDR3 is TGTGCCAGCAGCCAAGGGGACAGCCCTCAGCCCCAGCATTTT. The gene calls are TRBV3-1 and TRBJ1-5; 7 bases match TRBD1. The CDR3 extends over 14 amino acids. V lost 1 base to trimming and J lost 6 bases; unmatched junction nucleotides: 3. Germline CDR1 is LGHDT and CDR2 is YNNKEL (reference sequence).

There are many counts of this clonotype. The chain joins TRBV28 to TRBJ2-2; 8 bases match TRBD2. Trimming cost V 5 bases and J 5 bases; bases outside gene matches: 10. This CDR3 is built from 16 residues. Germline CDR1 and CDR2: MDHEN and SYDVKM. The CDR3 loop reads CASSPQTSETTGELFF. For the CDR3, the DNA is TGTGCCAGCAGTCCCCAGACTAGCGAGACTACCGGGGAGCTGTTTTTT.

The chain employs TRBV7-9 and TRBJ2-1; no reliable D call. This CDR3 has 13 amino acids. Looked up from germline, CDR1 is SEHNR and CDR2 is FQNEAQ (reference sequence). V lost 3 bases to trimming and J lost 6 bases, with 9 bases between them. This CDR3 is CASSFALTNEQFF. The CDR3 nucleotides read TGTGCCAGCAGCTTCGCACTTACCAATGAGCAGTTCTTC.

Turning to this clonotype: The junction and the germline gene differ at one end; a read error may be behind it. This sequence joins TRBV10-3 and TRBJ2-7; 8 bases map to TRBD2. Germline CDR1 is ENHRY and CDR2 is SYGVKD. The CDR3 is made up of 17 amino acids. This CDR3 reads CATSEGTGGPSSYEQYF. CDR3 DNA sequence: TGTGCCACCAGTGAAGGAACGGGAGGGCCCAGCTCCTACGAGCAGTACTTC.